This T cell receptor beta chain derives from a study of cytomegalovirus exposure and HLA in healthy donors. Study in general: There were roughly 110 million unique TCR beta sequences, drawn from 200 million or so T cells, in an earlier analysis. Study-wide results and limits: Listed as cytomegalovirus-associated were 170 or so TCR beta chains. Because they were indistinguishable, some V segments, including TRBV6-2 and TRBV6-3, were excluded.

In this sample, this clone turned up once. Its antigen is not known. CDR3 length: 15 residues. The ends lost 4 bases at V and 1 base at J; junction bases unmatched: 2. Germline assignment: CDR1 MGHRA and CDR2 YSYEKL. Amplification used 60 Vbeta primers and 13 Jbeta primers. Sequenced by immunoSEQ multiplex PCR; TCRdb stores in-frame clones only, minus some. The sample yields 90,000 to 150,000 clones, roughly 80% seen once. This receptor was identified in a woman in her 30s in good health and CMV-seropositive. This rearrangement joins TRBV4-1 to TRBJ2-3; TRBD2 agrees at 10 bases. Sequenced material: PBMCs. In nucleotides, the CDR3 is TGCGCCAGCAGCCCCCTAGCGGGGGGCACAGATACGCAGTATTTT. Translated: CASSPLAGGTDTQYF.